A single TCR beta chain is shown here with its context. Unique molecular identifiers were incorporated during preparation of the TCRbeta library. TCRdb ran MiXCR on the PCR reads and lists one entry per CDR3 protein. The table lists about a million distinct CDR3 sequences, around 30% of them singletons. These data originate in a study of T-cell reconstitution after alpha-beta-depleted transplantation in children. Germline V gene data show CDR1 as SGHVS and CDR2 as FNYEAQ. The ends were cut back, 4 bases at V and 3 bases at J, with 25 bases in the middle. The CDR3 sequence is 18 residues long. The TCR sequence derives from a boy under two years old who had a stem cell transplant for SCID, so the T cells may come from the graft donor. V usage is TRBV7-6 and J usage is TRBJ2-7, with D unclear. Specimen: PBMCs, mostly from graft donor cells, collected 360 days after TCRalphabeta/CD19-depleted stem cell transplant. The CDR3 DNA sequence: TGTGCCAGCAGCTCCCCCCACCCCTTGTGGGCCCCCCGCTACGAGCAGTACTTC. Translated, it gives CASSSPHPLWAPRYEQYF. Full variable domain (outside the CDR3, taken from reference TRBV7-6 and TRBJ2-7): GAGVSQSPRYKVTKRGQDVALRCDPISGHVSLYWYRQALGQGPEFLTYFNYEAQQDKSGLPNDRFSAERPEGSISTLTIQRTEQRDSAMYRCASSSPHPLWAPRYEQYFGPGTRLTVT.